The source of this T cell receptor beta chain is a study of shared clonotypes between healthy human individuals. Across the study: CD4 naive and memory got three plates each, CD8 naive two, CD8 memory one.

Assay used: immunoSEQ multiplex PCR; TCRdb lists only in-frame clones, some missing. The sample lists about 2.2 million clones; 80% to 95% were seen once. On this clone itself: Its target is unknown.

Study results and caveats: Among donors, the sharing of clonotypes was expected to be influenced by sequencing depth. Inspection by rarefaction showed sorted-subset sequencing to be incomplete despite large depth.

Naive CD8 cells lacked CD45RO, underwent positive selection for CCR7 and left out terminally differentiated effector memory CD45RA+ cells. Donors, without exception, were Caucasian adults residing in Nashville, Tennessee. V lost 5 bases, J lost 5 bases, and 4 bases stayed unmatched. The CDR3 spans 14 residues. The germline V gene encodes CDR1 SGDLS and CDR2 YYNGEE. This TCR derives from a man between 18 and 29 years old in good health. Some clones in this sample may be carry-over from other donors' samples. The chain links TRBV9 to TRBJ2-1; 10 bases agree with TRBD2. The sample consisted of naive CD8+ T cells from PBMCs. CDR3 loop: CASSWTSGNNEQFF. In nucleotides, the CDR3 is TGTGCCAGCAGTTGGACTAGCGGAAACAATGAGCAGTTCTTC.